This T cell receptor (beta chain) was observed in a study of blood T cells in healthy people across ages. Trimming left V 1 base short and J 0 bases short, with 22 bases between. The CDR3 runs to 19 residues. Primers used in a second PCR of roughly 6 to 11 cycles were a sample-barcoded 5' primer and a J-beta primer mix. TCRdb reprocessed the 5' RACE reads via MiXCR and lists one record per CDR3 protein. This table has some 1.4 million distinct CDR3 sequences, 40% to 50% appearing once. Total RNA was isolated from each sample in quantities of at least 5 micrograms. The chain joins TRBV12-3 or TRBV12-4 to TRBJ2-7; possible D gene TRBD1, 5 bases. The sample was blood. The TCR originated in a woman aged 18 to 35 in good health. CDR3 protein: CASSLVGGTMRRGSYEQYF. CDR3 coding DNA: TGTGCCAGCAGTTTAGTCGGCGGAACCATGAGAAGGGGCTCCTACGAGCAGTACTTC.